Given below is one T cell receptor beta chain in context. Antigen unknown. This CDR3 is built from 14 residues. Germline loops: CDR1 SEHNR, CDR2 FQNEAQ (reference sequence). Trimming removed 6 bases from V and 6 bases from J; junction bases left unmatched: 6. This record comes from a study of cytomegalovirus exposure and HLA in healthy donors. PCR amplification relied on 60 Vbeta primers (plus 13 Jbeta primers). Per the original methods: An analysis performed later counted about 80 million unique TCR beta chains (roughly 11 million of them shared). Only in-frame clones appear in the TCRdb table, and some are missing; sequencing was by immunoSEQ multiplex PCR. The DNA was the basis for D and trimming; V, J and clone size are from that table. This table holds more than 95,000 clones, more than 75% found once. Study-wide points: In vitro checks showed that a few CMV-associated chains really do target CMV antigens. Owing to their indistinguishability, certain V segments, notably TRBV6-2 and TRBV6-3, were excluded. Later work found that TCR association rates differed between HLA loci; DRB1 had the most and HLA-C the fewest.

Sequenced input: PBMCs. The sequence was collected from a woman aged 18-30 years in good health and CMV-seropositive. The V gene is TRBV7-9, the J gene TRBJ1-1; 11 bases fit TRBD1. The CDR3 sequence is CASSWTGGYAEAFF. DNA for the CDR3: TGTGCCAGCAGTTGGACAGGGGGCTACGCTGAAGCTTTCTTT.